This is a list of T cell receptor beta chains from one sample in a study of T cell responses to AZD1222 COVID-19 vaccine. Repertoires were generated with immunoSEQ multiplex PCR, while TCRdb's copy carries only in-frame clones and drops some. This sample has about 100,000 clones, with about 88% found just once. The sample in question was peripheral blood, obtained on day 0 of AZD1222 vaccination. The receptors derive from an adult in good health. The CDR3 runs from the conserved cysteine through the conserved F or W. A D gene is named only where the DNA matches it firmly. Clone size is stated in some rows and not others, as once, few, many or a class when expanded.

>TRBD1|TRBJ2-2|TRBV14|.
TGTGCCAGCAGCTCCCGACAGGGTAGCACCGGGGAGCTGTTTTTT
CASSSRQGSTGELFF
>TRBD1|TRBJ1-2|TRBV3-1/TRBV3-2|.
TGTGCCAGCAGGCAACAGGGGGCGAACGGCTACACCTTC
CASRQQGANGYTF
>.|TRBJ1-4|TRBV15|.
TGTGCCACCAGCAGAGCGTTAGGGGGGGAAAAACTGTTTTTT
CATSRALGGEKLFF
>TRBD1|TRBJ1-5|TRBV15|.
TGTGCCACCAGCATCAGACAGGGATATAGCAATCAGCCCCAGCATTTT
CATSIRQGYSNQPQHF
>TRBD2|TRBJ2-1|TRBV7-9|.
TGTGCCAGCAGCTTGGGGACTAGCGGGAGTGTCCCCCATGAGCAGTTCTTC
CASSLGTSGSVPHEQFF
>TRBD1|TRBJ1-1|TRBV15|.
TGTGCCACCAGCTCCACAGGGGTGAACACTGAAGCTTTCTTT
CATSSTGVNTEAFF
>TRBD1|TRBJ1-4|TRBV9|.
TGTGCCAGCAGCCCGAGACTGGGACAGGGCGGTGAAAAACTGTTTTTT
CASSPRLGQGGEKLFF
>TRBD1|TRBJ2-3|TRBV5-6|.
TGTGCCAGCAGCTTCCACGACAGGGGGAGAAGCACAGATACGCAGTATTTT
CASSFHDRGRSTDTQYF
>.|TRBJ2-4|TRBV6-2/TRBV6-3|.
TGTGCCAGCAGTCGCCCCGGGCAAAACATTCAGTACTTC
CASSRPGQNIQYF
>.|TRBJ2-7|TRBV30|.
TGTGCCTGGAGTTCGCAGGGTCGCGAGCAGTACTTC
CAWSSQGREQYF
>.|TRBJ1-2|TRBV9|.
TGTGCCAGCAGCCCCCCCGCGGGCCTCAACTATGGCTACACCTTC
CASSPPAGLNYGYTF
>TRBD2|TRBJ2-3|TRBV18|.
TGTGCCAGCCGAGGCGGTGCGGGAGAGACACGCAGGACAGATACGCAGTATTTT
CASRGGAGETRRTDTQYF
>.|TRBJ1-5|TRBV18|.
TGTGCCAGCTCACCGGTTACAGTCGGAGCAAGGCAGCCCCAGCATTTT
CASSPVTVGARQPQHF
>TRBD2|TRBJ2-1|TRBV7-3|.
TGTGCCAGCAGTCCGGTTGGCGGGAGGGCCTCCTACAATGAGCAGTTCTTC
CASSPVGGRASYNEQFF
>.|TRBJ2-1|TRBV7-2|.
TGTGCCAGCAGCGGTCAGACTCTGGACTCCTACAATGAGCAGTTCTTC
CASSGQTLDSYNEQFF
>.|TRBJ1-1|TRBV6-5|once
TGTGCCAGCACCCAGTGGGAGGGGACTGAAGCTTTCTTT
CASTQWEGTEAFF
>.|TRBJ2-7|TRBV4-3|.
TGCGCCAGCAGCCAAGTAGCAGGCGCCTACGAGCAGTACTTC
CASSQVAGAYEQYF
>.|TRBJ1-2|TRBV29-1|.
TGCAGCGATCAGGGGCCGGGAGGCTACACCTTC
CSDQGPGGYTF
>TRBD2|TRBJ2-1|TRBV19|once
TGTGCCAGTAGTAAGGGGCTAGCGGGAGAAGGCTACAATGAGCAGTTCTTC
CASSKGLAGEGYNEQFF
>.|TRBJ2-7|TRBV5-6|once
TGTGCCAGCAGCTTGGGTTGGGGGGGCACCTACGAGCAGTACTTC
CASSLGWGGTYEQYF
>.|TRBJ2-7|TRBV28|.
TGTGCCAGCAGTCCCCCGGGCAAAGGGAAACACTACGAGCAGTACTTC
CASSPPGKGKHYEQYF
>TRBD2|TRBJ2-3|TRBV3-1/TRBV3-2|.
TGTGCCAGCAGCCTACGGACTAGCGGAATAGGAAGCACAGATACGCAGTATTTT
CASSLRTSGIGSTDTQYF
>.|TRBJ1-1|TRBV4-1|.
TGCGCCAGCAGACAGCTCATGAACACTGAAGCTTTCTTT
CASRQLMNTEAFF
>.|TRBJ1-1|TRBV7-6|.
TGTGCCAGCAGCTTATACCCGACAAAGAGAAACACTGAAGCTTTCTTT
CASSLYPTKRNTEAFF
>TRBD1|TRBJ1-4|TRBV2|.
TGTGCCAGCAGTGATGGCCTATGGGACAGTCCCTTT
CASSDGLWDSPF
>TRBD1|TRBJ2-2|TRBV3-1/TRBV3-2|.
TGTGCCAGCAGAGACAGGGCCGGCACCGGGGAGCTGTTTTTT
CASRDRAGTGELFF
>.|TRBJ2-1|TRBV2|.
TGTGCCAGCAGTATGGGCTTATACAATGAGCAGTTCTTC
CASSMGLYNEQFF